Listed here are 27 T cell receptor beta chains from one sample, sequenced in a study of blood T cells in healthy people across ages. For the second PCR, which ran for 7 to 11 cycles, a sample-barcoded 5' primer and a J-beta primer mix were used. TCRdb re-called the 5' RACE reads through MiXCR, storing one row per CDR3 protein. The sample has 700,000 to 1,000,000 distinct CDR3 sequences; 44% are singletons. The source material was blood. These receptors were collected from a man aged 55 to 70 in good health.

This clonotype was seen ten or more times. One junction end does not reproduce the germline sequence, and a read error may be involved. The chain couples TRBV20-1 to TRBJ1-2; D is undetermined. The CDR3 length is 14 residues. The germline gives CDR1 DFQATT, CDR2 SNEGSKA (reference sequence). CDR3 DNA sequence: TGCAGTGCCAGAGACCCGTTGGGTAGCTATGGCTACACCTTC. It translates to CSARDPLGSYGYTF.

In regard to this clonotype: A read error may account for a junction end that differs from germline. This chain joins TRBV20-1 and TRBJ2-1; D not resolved. CDR3 length: 14 amino acids. In germline, CDR1 is DFQATT, CDR2 SNEGSKA (reference sequence). CDR3 protein: CSARDRPFSNERFF. CDR3 nucleotides: TGCAGTGCTAGAGATCGACCCTTCTCCAATGAGCGGTTCTTC.

The chain carries TRBV2 and TRBJ2-3; maybe TRBD2 (5 bases). V was clipped by 2 bases and J by 0 bases, with 12 bases between them. CDR1 is SNHLY, CDR2 FYNNEI, per germline. The CDR3 runs 16 residues. The CDR3 DNA reads TGTGCCAGCAGTGAACTAGCCCTCGCTAGCACAGATACGCAGTATTTT. It is translated as CASSELALASTDTQYF.

In the case of this clonotype: A much more abundant neighbour one base away suggests this may be a read error. This chain uses TRBV15 with TRBJ1-1; D gene unclear. The germline gives CDR1 LNHNV, CDR2 YYDKDF (reference sequence). The length of the CDR3 is 16 residues. The DNA for the CDR3 is TGTGCCACCAGCAGAGACTCGAAAGGATTGAACCCTGAAGCTTTCTTT. Translated: CATSRDSKGLNPEAFF. The variable domain in full, completed from reference TRBV15 and TRBJ1-1, reads DAMVIQNPRYQVTQFGKPVTLSCSQTLNHNVMYWYQQKSSQAPKLLFHYYDKDFNNEADTPDNFQSRRPNTSFCFLDIRSPGLGDTAMYLCATSRDSKGLNPEAFFGQGTRLTVV.

The chain carries TRBV11-2 and TRBJ2-1; D remains unclear. This CDR3 is built from 15 residues. CDR1 and CDR2 from the germline V gene are SGHAT and FQNNGV. The V and J ends lost 0 bases and 4 bases respectively, with 10 bases between them. The CDR3 DNA follows: TGTGCCAGCAGCTTAGAAAGGGTTGAATACAATGAGCAGTTCTTC. It specifies CASSLERVEYNEQFF.

This clonotype was detected only a few times. The CDR3 sequence is CAIRGTGVGEQYF. The CDR3 nucleotides read TGTGCCATCAGGGGGACAGGTGTTGGCGAGCAGTACTTC. The chain couples TRBV10-3 to TRBJ2-7, with TRBD1 matching over 8 bases. In germline, CDR1 is ENHRY, CDR2 SYGVKD. Trimming took 6 bases from V and 6 from J; bases not matched to a gene: 7. The CDR3 is 13 residues long.

V usage is TRBV28 and J usage is TRBJ1-5, with D unclear. The V gene's germline CDR1 is MDHEN and CDR2 SYDVKM. Deletions cut 7 bases from V and 7 bases from J, with 8 bases between. The CDR3 has 11 residues. The CDR3 protein is CASTSDQPQHF. In nucleotides, the CDR3 is TGTGCCAGCACCTCGGACCAGCCCCAGCATTTT.

The chain combines TRBV7-9 with TRBJ1-6; D is possibly TRBD1 (5 bases). The CDR3 length is 14 residues. Germline V lookup: CDR1 SEHNR, CDR2 FQNEAQ (reference sequence). CDR3 sequence: CVVGGAGNNSPLHF. The CDR3 region has the DNA TGTGTCGTTGGGGGTGCGGGGAATAATTCACCCCTCCACTTT.

This clonotype was recorded once. Sequence at one end of the junction differs from germline and may be a read error. This chain joins TRBV20-1 and TRBJ2-1; D gene unclear. Germline assignment: CDR1 DFQATT and CDR2 SNEGSKA (reference sequence). This CDR3 region has 10 residues. CDR3 bases: TGCTGTGCCACTTACAATGAGCAGTTTTTC. Translated, it gives CCATYNEQFF.

The chain combines TRBV24-1 with TRBJ2-1; TRBD1 matches 10 bases. V dropped 7 bases and J dropped 7; count of bases not matched to a gene: 12. Per germline, CDR1 KGHDR and CDR2 SFDVKD. The CDR3 has 16 amino acids. Here the CDR3 reads CATSETGTGVLNEQFF. Here the CDR3 DNA reads TGTGCCACCAGCGAAACCGGGACAGGGGTCTTAAATGAGCAGTTCTTC.

The rearrangement links TRBV30 to TRBJ2-1; D is unclear. V dropped 0 bases and J dropped 7 bases, with 4 bases sitting between them. The CDR3 contains 11 residues. Germline V lookup: CDR1 GTSNPN, CDR2 SVGIG (reference sequence). In DNA, the CDR3 is TGTGCCTGGAGTGTCAAGAATGAGCAGTTCTTC. Amino acid sequence: CAWSVKNEQFF.

This clonotype came up a few times. V is TRBV12-3 or TRBV12-4 and J is TRBJ2-1; D is perhaps TRBD2 (6 bases). V lost 6 bases and J lost 7, with 10 bases in between. The CDR3 runs to 12 residues. Here the CDR3 reads CASRSTRNEQFF. Here the CDR3 DNA reads TGTGCCAGCAGGTCGACTAGGAATGAGCAGTTCTTC.

CDR3 region: CASSSSNRDATNEKLFF. CDR3 DNA sequence: TGTGCCAGCAGCTCCTCAAACAGGGATGCAACTAATGAAAAACTGTTTTTT. This chain links TRBV7-9 with TRBJ1-4; D is possibly TRBD1 (6 bases). CDR3 length: 17 residues. Germline CDR1 reads SEHNR; CDR2 reads FQNEAQ (reference sequence). With 4 bases removed from V and 0 bases from J, the gap between germline ends came to 15 bases.

The gene calls are TRBV2 and TRBJ1-4; TRBD1 agrees at 9 bases. Germline lookup yields CDR1 SNHLY and CDR2 FYNNEI. V shed 7 bases, J shed 5 bases, and the junction held 2 bases outside the gene matches. The CDR3 covers 13 residues. CDR3 residues: CASIGTGNEKLFF. DNA for the CDR3: TGTGCCAGCATCGGGACAGGGAATGAAAAACTGTTTTTT.

The chain joins TRBV4-3 to TRBJ2-1; D could derive from TRBD1 or TRBD2 (5 bases each). Germline V CDR1 and CDR2: LGHNA, YSLEER. Trimming shortened V by 3 bases and J by 8 bases, and 20 bases separated the two germline ends. The CDR3 sequence is 16 residues long. The CDR3 nucleotides are TGCGCCAGCAGCCAGATGGGACCGGTGGGTCCCGATGAGCAGTTCTTC. It translates to CASSQMGPVGPDEQFF.

This clonotype was seen repeatedly, ten times or more. This sequence joins TRBV29-1 and TRBJ2-7; D is perhaps TRBD2 (6 bases). The CDR3 contains 13 residues. The V end lost 4 bases, the J end lost 2 bases, and 12 bases lay between the germline ends. Germline CDR1 reads SQVTM; CDR2 reads ANQGSEA. The CDR3 is CSVARDWAYEQYF. For the CDR3, the DNA is TGCAGCGTTGCCAGGGACTGGGCCTACGAGCAGTACTTC.

The genes are TRBV25-1 and TRBJ1-2; maybe TRBD1 (5 bases). Germline values: CDR1 MGHDK, CDR2 SYGVNS. The CDR3 loop spans 15 amino acids. V was shortened by 4 bases and J by 1 base, with 13 bases between the two germline ends. The CDR3, as DNA: TGTGCCAGCAGTGGGAGATCGGACATTAACTATGGCTACACCTTC. Protein: CASSGRSDINYGYTF.

The genes are TRBV28 and TRBJ1-1, with 11 bases lining up with TRBD1. Germline V gene lookup returns CDR1 MDHEN and CDR2 SYDVKM. Trimming took 6 bases from V and 3 from J; bases not matched to a gene: 6. CDR3 length equals 15 residues. CDR3 nucleotides: TGTGCCAGCAGACCTTGGGGACAGGGGGACACTGAAGCTTTCTTT. Protein sequence: CASRPWGQGDTEAFF. Based on the CDR3 plus reference TRBV28 and TRBJ1-1, the full variable domain is DVKVTQSSRYLVKRTGEKVFLECVQDMDHENMFWYRQDPGLGLRLIYFSYDVKMKEKGDIPEGYSVSREKKERFSLILESASTNQTSMYLCASRPWGQGDTEAFFGQGTRLTVV.

The chain joins TRBV6-2 or TRBV6-3 to TRBJ2-7; possibly TRBD2 for D (6 bases). The CDR3 spans 13 residues. Per the germline V gene, CDR1 is MNHEY and CDR2 is SVGEGT. Trimming pared 9 bases from V and 0 bases from J, leaving 12 bases between. The CDR3 region is CASTGGASYEQYF. DNA for the CDR3: TGTGCCAGTACCGGAGGGGCCTCCTACGAGCAGTACTTC.

Comment on this clonotype: Given a much more abundant clone one base away, this may be a read error. The chain joins TRBV6-2 or TRBV6-3 to TRBJ2-5; no clear D gene. Germline lookup yields CDR1 MNHEY and CDR2 SVGEGT. The CDR3 sequence is 12 residues long. Trimming cost V 10 bases and J 3 bases, with 12 bases left between them. This CDR3 is CANSEMKETQYF. The CDR3, as DNA: TGTGCCAACTCCGAAATGAAAGAGACCCAGTACTTC.

CDR3 region: CASSFQAPGYEQYF. The CDR3 bases are TGTGCCAGCAGTTTTCAGGCCCCCGGGTACGAGCAGTACTTC. The chain joins TRBV12-3 or TRBV12-4 to TRBJ2-4; no reliable D call. The J call is in doubt because the DNA end fits TRBJ2-7 better. The CDR3 spans 14 residues.

V usage is TRBV12-3 or TRBV12-4 and J usage is TRBJ2-7, with D perhaps matching TRBD2 (5 bases). This CDR3 is 13 amino acids long. V was shortened by 5 bases and J by 3 bases, with 11 bases between the two germline ends. CDR3 sequence reads: CASSQDWNYEQYF. The CDR3 DNA is TGTGCCAGCAGTCAGGACTGGAACTACGAGCAGTACTTC.

The genes are TRBV6-2 or TRBV6-3 and TRBJ2-7, with a tentative D call TRBD2 (6 bases). The CDR3 loop spans 15 amino acids. Trimming removed 6 bases at V and 2 bases at J, with 17 bases between. CDR1 is MNHEY, CDR2 SVGEGT, per germline. The CDR3 sequence: CASSQTAGRTYEQYF. The DNA of the CDR3 is TGTGCCAGCAGCCAAACTGCTGGGAGGACCTACGAGCAGTACTTC.

This clonotype was seen only a few times. V is TRBV7-2 and J is TRBJ2-3; D is unclear. In germline, CDR1 is SGHTA, CDR2 FQGNSA. V was trimmed by 0 bases and J by 5 bases, leaving 6 bases between them. This CDR3 is 13 amino acids long. The CDR3 region has the DNA TGTGCCAGCAGCTTAGCGGTTTTAGATACGCAGTATTTT. Encoded protein: CASSLAVLDTQYF.

This chain uses TRBV12-3 or TRBV12-4 with TRBJ1-6, with D uncertain. Trimming took off 4 bases at V and 8 bases at J, with 18 bases between the two ends. CDR3 length: 16 amino acids. The CDR3 DNA follows: TGTGCCAGCAGTTCCCACGTAGAGGGAGGCGATTCACCCCTCCACTTT. As protein: CASSSHVEGGDSPLHF.

This chain links TRBV4-1 with TRBJ2-2; D remains unclear. The CDR3 has 15 residues. V lost 0 bases to trimming and J lost 6 bases, with 11 bases between them. Germline V CDR1 and CDR2: MGHRA, YSYEKL. CDR3 residues: CASSQDLRGSGELFF. As DNA, the CDR3 is TGCGCCAGCAGCCAAGACTTGCGAGGTTCCGGGGAGCTGTTTTTT.

The chain is built from TRBV20-1 and TRBJ2-3; D may match TRBD1 or TRBD2 (5 bases each). Deletions cut 4 bases from V and 2 bases from J, with 16 bases between. The CDR3 is made up of 15 amino acids. Germline assignment: CDR1 DFQATT and CDR2 SNEGSKA (reference sequence). The CDR3 spells CSATTGRADTDTQYF. The DNA of the CDR3 is TGCAGTGCTACTACAGGACGAGCGGACACAGATACGCAGTATTTT.